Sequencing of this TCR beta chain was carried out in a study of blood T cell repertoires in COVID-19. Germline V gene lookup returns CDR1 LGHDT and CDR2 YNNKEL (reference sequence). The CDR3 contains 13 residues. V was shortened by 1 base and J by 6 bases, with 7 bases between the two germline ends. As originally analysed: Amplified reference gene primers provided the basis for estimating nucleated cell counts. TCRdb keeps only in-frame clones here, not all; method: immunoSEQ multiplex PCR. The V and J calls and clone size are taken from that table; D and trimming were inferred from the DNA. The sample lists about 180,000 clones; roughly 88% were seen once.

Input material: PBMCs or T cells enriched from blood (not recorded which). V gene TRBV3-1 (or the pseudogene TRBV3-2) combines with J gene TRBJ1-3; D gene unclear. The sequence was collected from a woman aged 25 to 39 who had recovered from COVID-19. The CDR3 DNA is TGTGCCAGCAGCCAAGGGAGGGAAAACACCATATATTTT. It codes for CASSQGRENTIYF.